The entry below gives a single T cell receptor (beta chain) sequence along with its context. Its antigen is unidentified. There are 13 residues in the CDR3. V lost 2 bases, J lost 7 bases, and 8 bases lay in between. CDR1 is SEHNR, CDR2 FQNEAQ, per germline (reference sequence). The PCR employed 60 Vbeta primers together with 13 Jbeta primers. Generated by immunoSEQ multiplex PCR, the TCRdb table keeps only in-frame clones and is missing some. The data show about 180,000 clones, under 85% seen once. This sample stems from a study of cytomegalovirus exposure and HLA in healthy donors. The study's findings and limits: One later analysis reportedly identified an Asian-associated ancestry cluster that showed fewer N-insertions than the roughly 640-donor mean. Among TCR sequences, most were rare, though some public TCRs appeared in many donors. TCR beta sequences reportedly predicted most subjects' HLA-A and HLA-B alleles accurately. Cytomegalovirus status, reportedly, was diagnosed with high specificity and sensitivity by the classifier.

The source material was PBMCs. This receptor was identified in a male donor in good health and CMV-seronegative. The V call is TRBV7-9, the J call TRBJ1-4; D not resolved. The CDR3: CASSLSRAEKLFF. In DNA form, the CDR3 reads TGTGCCAGCAGCTTATCGCGGGCTGAAAAACTGTTTTTT.